This TCR beta chain comes out of a study of high-grade serous ovarian cancer treatment subgroups. Sequenced by immunoSEQ multiplex PCR; TCRdb stores in-frame clones only, minus some. The repertoire includes 25,000 to 30,000 clones, 80% to 90% of them detected once, and approximately 2.3% sits in the top ten. Tumor samples were obtained before definitive surgery or chemotherapy. V gave up 4 bases and J gave up 0 bases; unmatched junction bases: 9. CDR1 and CDR2 (germline): SGHDN, FVKESK. The CDR3 has 18 amino acids. The TCR sequence derives from a human donor with high-grade serous ovarian cancer. The chain recombines TRBV14 with TRBJ2-3; 11 nucleotides align to TRBD2. Sequencing was performed on tumor tissue. CDR3 sequence (DNA): TGTGCCAGCAGCCGTTCTACTAGCGGGAGACGGAGCACAGATACGCAGTATTTT. Translating it yields CASSRSTSGRRSTDTQYF.